These 19 T cell receptor beta chains share one sample of origin, sequenced in a study of blood T cell repertoires in COVID-19. The protocol was immunoSEQ multiplex PCR, while the TCRdb copy is restricted to in-frame clones and leaves out a portion. Of just over 650,000 clones in the sample, just under 90% were seen once. Sequencing was performed on peripheral blood. Receptors originate from a woman younger than 35 with acute or convalescent COVID-19.

The genes are TRBV19 and TRBJ1-3, with TRBD1 matching over 9 bases. V was clipped by 4 bases and J by 1 base; unmatched bases: 5. Germline-derived CDR1 and CDR2 are LNHDA and SQIVND (reference sequence). The CDR3 loop spans 16 amino acids. In DNA, the CDR3 is TGTGCCAGTAGTAAATCGACAGGGGGGTCTGGAAACACCATATATTTT. Its translation is CASSKSTGGSGNTIYF. Full variable domain (rest looked up from reference TRBV19 and TRBJ1-3): DGGITQSPKYLFRKEGQNVTLSCEQNLNHDAMYWYRQDPGQGLRLIYYSQIVNDFQKGDIAEGYSVSREKKESFPLTVTSAQKNPTAFYLCASSKSTGGSGNTIYFGEGSWLTVV.

The J gene is TRBJ1-1, the V gene TRBV15; D might be TRBD1 (5 bases). This CDR3 spans 15 amino acids. Trimming shortened V by 2 bases and J by 1 base, and 11 bases separated the two germline ends. Germline V gene lookup returns CDR1 LNHNV and CDR2 YYDKDF (reference sequence). The CDR3 DNA is TGTGCCACCAGCAGATCCCTTCAGGGGAACACTGAAGCTTTCTTT. Protein: CATSRSLQGNTEAFF.

The chain is built from TRBV30 and TRBJ2-1, with TRBD2 as a possible D gene (5 bases). The germline V and J ends were trimmed by 8 bases and 8 bases, with 13 bases remaining between them. The CDR3 covers 11 residues. Per the germline V gene, CDR1 is GTSNPN and CDR2 is SVGIG (reference sequence). The CDR3 is CAGGEGYEQFF. CDR3 DNA: TGTGCCGGTGGCGAGGGCTATGAGCAGTTCTTC.

The chain carries TRBV6-6 and TRBJ1-5; D is uncertain. Germline V lookup: CDR1 MNHNY, CDR2 SVGAGI (reference sequence). This CDR3 is 14 amino acids long. V lost 7 bases, J lost 0 bases, and 10 bases lay in between. CDR3 sequence: CASTWLVSNQPQHF. DNA of the CDR3: TGTGCCAGCACCTGGTTAGTTAGCAATCAGCCCCAGCATTTT.

The J gene is TRBJ1-6, the V gene TRBV27, with D tentatively TRBD1 (5 bases). CDR1 and CDR2 (germline): MNHEY, SMNVEV (reference sequence). The V and J ends lost 6 bases and 10 bases respectively, with 10 bases between them. The CDR3 is 12 amino acids. The CDR3 bases are TGTGCCAGCAGGGTCGACAGATCACCCCTCCACTTT. This gives the protein CASRVDRSPLHF.

V is TRBV7-2 and J is TRBJ1-6; TRBD1 matches 7 bases. After removal of 2 bases from V and 8 bases from J, the junction contained 9 bases not matched to a gene. The CDR3 consists of 16 residues. Germline lookup yields CDR1 SGHTA and CDR2 FQGNSA. CDR3 in DNA: TGTGCCAGCAGCTTATTGTCTCGACAGGGTTATTCACCCCTCCACTTT. It encodes CASSLLSRQGYSPLHF.

The chain is built from TRBV5-6 and TRBJ1-1; D remains unclear. Trimming removed 0 bases from V and 3 bases from J, with 12 bases in between. The CDR3 has 15 residues. The germline gives CDR1 SGHDT, CDR2 YYEEEE. DNA for the CDR3: TGTGCCAGCAGCTTGGCCGGGATACGAGACACTGAAGCTTTCTTT. Its protein is CASSLAGIRDTEAFF.

The chain carries TRBV2 and TRBJ1-1; TRBD1 aligns across 10 bases. The V and J ends lost 2 bases and 0 bases, in that order; junction bases with no gene match: 3. This CDR3 region has 16 residues. Per germline, CDR1 SNHLY and CDR2 FYNNEI. This CDR3 reads CASSEPTGGLNTEAFF. CDR3 DNA: TGTGCCAGCAGTGAACCGACAGGGGGCCTGAACACTGAAGCTTTCTTT.

This clone was recorded only once. The chain carries TRBV12-5 and TRBJ1-1; perhaps TRBD1 as D (5 bases). This CDR3 spans 15 amino acids. The V gene's germline CDR1 is LGHNT and CDR2 FRNRAP. V was shortened by 1 base and J by 6 bases, with 15 bases between the two germline ends. CDR3 DNA sequence: TGTGCTAGTGGTTTGGGTCGGGGAGGGGTGGCTGAAGCTTTCTTT. This encodes CASGLGRGGVAEAFF.

This chain uses TRBV6-5 with TRBJ1-1; the match to TRBD1 covers 7 bases. The V segment lost 6 bases and the J segment 0 bases; nucleotides outside the gene matches: 10. The CDR3 runs 16 residues. CDR1 MNHEY and CDR2 SVGAGI come from the germline V gene. CDR3 in amino acids: CASSYKGQRLNTEAFF. The DNA of the CDR3 is TGTGCCAGCAGCTACAAGGGACAGAGATTGAACACTGAAGCTTTCTTT.

The chain links TRBV4-3 to TRBJ2-2; TRBD2 matches 9 bases. Trimming at V came to 3 bases and at J to 3 bases, leaving 5 bases not matched to a gene. The CDR3 spans 16 residues. Per the germline V gene, CDR1 is LGHNA and CDR2 is YSLEER. CDR3 loop: CASSHPSGVDTGELFF. DNA of the CDR3: TGCGCCAGCAGCCATCCTAGCGGGGTAGACACCGGGGAGCTGTTTTTT.

Here the CDR3 DNA reads TGTGCCAGCAGCGTAGACAAGGGGCCTTACTATGGCTACACCTTC. Translation gives CASSVDKGPYYGYTF. The chain has TRBV9 and TRBJ1-2; possibly TRBD1 for D (5 bases). The CDR3 contains 15 residues. Looked up from germline, CDR1 is SGDLS and CDR2 is YYNGEE. V lost 0 bases and J 3 bases, leaving 12 bases between the germline ends.

This clone was observed a single time. The same CDR3 is also encoded by other DNA sequences in this sample. V gene TRBV9 combines with J gene TRBJ2-2, with TRBD1 matching 8 bases. Germline assignment: CDR1 SGDLS and CDR2 YYNGEE. The CDR3 runs 15 residues. Trimming at V came to 0 bases and at J to 5 bases, leaving 3 bases not matched to a gene. CDR3 sequence (DNA): TGTGCCAGCAGCGTAGGCAGGGGGCGGACCGGGGAGCTGTTTTTT. The encoded protein is CASSVGRGRTGELFF.

The chain carries TRBV12-3 or TRBV12-4 and TRBJ1-2, with D unresolved. There are 13 residues in the CDR3. V lost 7 bases, J lost 8 bases, and 17 bases lay in between. CDR3 sequence (DNA): TGTGCCAGCACTCTCTTGGAGGGAGGCGGCTACACCTTC. Translated, it gives CASTLLEGGGYTF.

This chain links TRBV11-3 with TRBJ1-5; weak D call: TRBD1 (6 bases). Germline values: CDR1 SGHNT, CDR2 YENEEA. Trimming cost V 5 bases and J 5 bases, with 22 bases left between them. The CDR3 is 17 amino acids. CDR3 sequence reads: CASSPKGPGHKDQPQHF. The DNA for the CDR3 is TGTGCCAGCAGCCCGAAAGGGCCGGGACACAAGGATCAGCCCCAGCATTTT.

The gene calls are TRBV9 and TRBJ2-1; D not resolved. V was pared by 0 bases and J by 6 bases, with 10 bases between. The CDR3 has 14 amino acids. Per germline, CDR1 SGDLS and CDR2 YYNGEE. CDR3: CASSVVPEANEQFF. Written as DNA, the CDR3 is TGTGCCAGCAGCGTAGTCCCTGAGGCCAATGAGCAGTTCTTC. The complete variable domain, with remaining parts taken from reference TRBV9 and TRBJ2-1, reads DSGVTQTPKHLITATGQRVTLRCSPRSGDLSVYWYQQSLDQGLQFLIQYYNGEERAKGNILERFSAQQFPDLHSELNLSSLELGDSALYFCASSVVPEANEQFFGPGTRLTVL.

V is TRBV30 and J is TRBJ1-1, with D perhaps TRBD1 (5 bases). The CDR3 totals 15 residues. Germline CDR1 is GTSNPN and CDR2 is SVGIG (reference sequence). V gave up 2 bases and J gave up 4 bases, with 17 bases separating them. The CDR3 spells CAWSRVQAYLTEAFF. The CDR3 coding sequence is TGTGCCTGGAGTCGGGTACAGGCGTACCTCACTGAAGCTTTCTTT.

The chain links TRBV28 to TRBJ1-1; D may be TRBD1 (5 bases). This CDR3 region has 14 residues. V was pared by 7 bases and J by 3 bases, with 15 bases between. Germline-derived CDR1 and CDR2 are MDHEN and SYDVKM. This CDR3 is CASNYGTPDTEAFF. In DNA, the CDR3 is TGTGCCAGCAACTACGGGACTCCAGACACTGAAGCTTTCTTT.

This chain uses TRBV5-1 with TRBJ1-1, with 8 bases that match TRBD1. Germline V lookup: CDR1 SGHRS, CDR2 YFSETQ. CDR3 size: 15 residues. V trimming: 2 bases; J trimming: 3 bases; junction bases outside the gene matches: 6. The CDR3 region is CASSFNRGSDTEAFF. CDR3 nucleotide sequence: TGCGCCAGCAGCTTTAACAGGGGGTCGGACACTGAAGCTTTCTTT.